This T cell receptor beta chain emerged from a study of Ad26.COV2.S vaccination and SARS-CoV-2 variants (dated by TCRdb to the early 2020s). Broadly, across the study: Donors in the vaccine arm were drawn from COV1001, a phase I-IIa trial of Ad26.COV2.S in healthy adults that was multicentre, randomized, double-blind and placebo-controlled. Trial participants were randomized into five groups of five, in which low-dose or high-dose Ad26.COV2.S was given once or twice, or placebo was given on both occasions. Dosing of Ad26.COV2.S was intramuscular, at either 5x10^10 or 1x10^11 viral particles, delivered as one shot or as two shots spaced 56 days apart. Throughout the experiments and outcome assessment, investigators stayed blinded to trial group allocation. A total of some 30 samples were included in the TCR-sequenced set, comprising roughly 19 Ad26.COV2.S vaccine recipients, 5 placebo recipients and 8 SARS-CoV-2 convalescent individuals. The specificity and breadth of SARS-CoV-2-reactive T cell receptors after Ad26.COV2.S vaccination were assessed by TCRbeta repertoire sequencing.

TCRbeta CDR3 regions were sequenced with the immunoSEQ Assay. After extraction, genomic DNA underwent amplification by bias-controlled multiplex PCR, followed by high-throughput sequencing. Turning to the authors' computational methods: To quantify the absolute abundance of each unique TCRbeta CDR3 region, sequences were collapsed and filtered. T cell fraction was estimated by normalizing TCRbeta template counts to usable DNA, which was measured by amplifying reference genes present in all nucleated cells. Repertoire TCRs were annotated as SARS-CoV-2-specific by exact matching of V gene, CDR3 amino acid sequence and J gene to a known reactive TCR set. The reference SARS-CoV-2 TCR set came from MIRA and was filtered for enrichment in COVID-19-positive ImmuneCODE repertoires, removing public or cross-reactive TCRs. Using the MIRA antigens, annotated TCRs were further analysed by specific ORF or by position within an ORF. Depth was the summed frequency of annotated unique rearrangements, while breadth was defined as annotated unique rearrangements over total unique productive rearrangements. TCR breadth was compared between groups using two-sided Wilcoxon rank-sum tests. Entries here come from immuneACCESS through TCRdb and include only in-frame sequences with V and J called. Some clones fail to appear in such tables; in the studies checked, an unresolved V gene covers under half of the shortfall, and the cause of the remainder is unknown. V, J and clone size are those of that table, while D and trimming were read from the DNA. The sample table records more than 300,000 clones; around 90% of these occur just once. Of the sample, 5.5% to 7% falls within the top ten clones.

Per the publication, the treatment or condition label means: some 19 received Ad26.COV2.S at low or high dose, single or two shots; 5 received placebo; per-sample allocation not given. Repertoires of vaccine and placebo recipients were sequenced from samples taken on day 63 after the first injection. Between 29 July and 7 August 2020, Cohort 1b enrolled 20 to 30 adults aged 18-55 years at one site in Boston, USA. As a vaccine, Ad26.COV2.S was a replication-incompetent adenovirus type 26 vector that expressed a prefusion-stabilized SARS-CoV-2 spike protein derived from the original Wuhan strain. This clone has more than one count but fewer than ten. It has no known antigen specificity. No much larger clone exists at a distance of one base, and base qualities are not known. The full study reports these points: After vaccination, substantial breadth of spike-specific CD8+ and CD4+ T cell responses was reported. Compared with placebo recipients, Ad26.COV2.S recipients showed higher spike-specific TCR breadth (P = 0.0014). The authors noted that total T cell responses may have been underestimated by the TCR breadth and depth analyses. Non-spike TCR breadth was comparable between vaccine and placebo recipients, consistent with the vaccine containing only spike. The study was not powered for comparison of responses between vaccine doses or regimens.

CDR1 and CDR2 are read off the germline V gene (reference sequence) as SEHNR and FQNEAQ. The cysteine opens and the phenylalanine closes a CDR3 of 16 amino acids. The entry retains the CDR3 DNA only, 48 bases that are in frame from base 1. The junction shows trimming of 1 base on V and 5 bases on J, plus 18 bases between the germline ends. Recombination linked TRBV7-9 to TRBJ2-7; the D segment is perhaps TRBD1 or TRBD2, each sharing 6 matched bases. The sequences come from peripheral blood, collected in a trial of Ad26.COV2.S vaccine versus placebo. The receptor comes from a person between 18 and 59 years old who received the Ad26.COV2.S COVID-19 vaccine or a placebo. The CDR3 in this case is CASSLGRGHLGHEQYF. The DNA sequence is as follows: TGTGCCAGCAGCTTAGGGCGGGGACATCTTGGCCACGAGCAGTACTTC.